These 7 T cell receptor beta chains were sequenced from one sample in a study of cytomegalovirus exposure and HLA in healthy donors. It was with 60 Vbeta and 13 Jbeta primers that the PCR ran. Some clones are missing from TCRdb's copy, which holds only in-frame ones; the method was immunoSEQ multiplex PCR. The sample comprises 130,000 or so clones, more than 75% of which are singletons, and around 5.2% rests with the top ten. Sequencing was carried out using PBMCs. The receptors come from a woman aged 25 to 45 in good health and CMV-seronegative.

The CDR3 protein is CAWSVLPANGTALYEQYF. The CDR3 nucleotides are TGTGCCTGGAGTGTACTCCCTGCCAACGGGACAGCCCTCTACGAGCAGTACTTC. The gene calls are TRBV30 and TRBJ2-7, with 7 bases lining up with TRBD1. The CDR3 contains 18 residues. V dropped 0 bases and J dropped 3; count of bases not matched to a gene: 17. The V gene's germline CDR1 is GTSNPN and CDR2 SVGIG (reference sequence). The whole variable domain, filled in from reference TRBV30 and TRBJ2-7, reads SQTIHQWPATLVQPVGSPLSLECTVEGTSNPNLYWYRQAAGRGLQLLFYSVGIGQISSEVPQNLSASRPQDRQFILSSKKLLLSDSGFYLCAWSVLPANGTALYEQYFGPGTRLTVT.

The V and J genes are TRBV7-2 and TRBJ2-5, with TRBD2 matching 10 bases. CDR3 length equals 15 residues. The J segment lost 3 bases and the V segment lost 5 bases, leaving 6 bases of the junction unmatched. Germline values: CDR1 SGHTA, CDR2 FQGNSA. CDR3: CASSPLGTSEETQYF. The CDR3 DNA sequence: TGTGCCAGCAGCCCCTTAGGGACTAGCGAAGAGACCCAGTACTTC.

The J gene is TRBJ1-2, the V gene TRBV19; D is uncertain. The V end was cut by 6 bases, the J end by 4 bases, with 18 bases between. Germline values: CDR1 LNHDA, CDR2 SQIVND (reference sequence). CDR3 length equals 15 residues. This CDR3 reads CASSPTRSFSYGYTF. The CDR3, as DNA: TGTGCCAGTAGCCCGACAAGATCCTTTTCCTATGGCTACACCTTC.

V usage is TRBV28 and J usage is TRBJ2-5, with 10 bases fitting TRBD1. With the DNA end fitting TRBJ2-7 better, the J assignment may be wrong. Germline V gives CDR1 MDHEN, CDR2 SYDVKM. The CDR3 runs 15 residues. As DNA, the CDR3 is TGTGCCAGCAGTTTGGGGGACAGGGGAGGGGACGAGCAGTACTTC. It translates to CASSLGDRGGDEQYF.

Written as DNA, the CDR3 is TGTGCCAGTAGGCCTGGCCCGGGTCCGAAGGGCAATCAGCCCCAGCATTTT. Translating gives CASRPGPGPKGNQPQHF. V and J are TRBV19 and TRBJ1-5; D is ambiguous. CDR3 length: 17 residues. V shed 6 bases and J shed 2 bases, with 20 bases lying between them. Germline CDR1 LNHDA, CDR2 SQIVND (reference sequence).

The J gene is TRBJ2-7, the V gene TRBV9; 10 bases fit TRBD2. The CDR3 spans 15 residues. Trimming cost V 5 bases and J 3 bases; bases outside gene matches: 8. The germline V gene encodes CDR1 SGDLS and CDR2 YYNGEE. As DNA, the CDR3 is TGTGCCAGCAGTGCTGGACTAGCGGACTTCTACGAGCAGTACTTC. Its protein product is CASSAGLADFYEQYF.

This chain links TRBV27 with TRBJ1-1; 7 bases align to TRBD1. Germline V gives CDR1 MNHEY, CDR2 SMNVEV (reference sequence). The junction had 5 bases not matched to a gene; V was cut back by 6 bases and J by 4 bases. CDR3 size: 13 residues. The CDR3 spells CASSQQGSTEAFF. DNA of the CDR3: TGTGCCAGCAGCCAACAGGGGAGCACTGAAGCTTTCTTT.